The entry below describes one T cell receptor (beta chain). The clone's antigen remains unknown. Base qualities are not provided; no much larger clone lies one nucleotide away. This entry comes from a study of early T cells in non-severe SARS-CoV-2 infection (dated by TCRdb to about 2021). About the full investigation: Because TCR sequencing was done on bulk RNA from unsorted whole blood, the alpha and beta chains could not be paired. Results and caveats for the whole study, not just this receptor: VDJdb matching was skewed toward anti-spike CD8 responses and likely underestimated virus-specific expansions, missing private and CD4 specificities.

The method was 5' RACE. Reads for this sample came from a NextSeq 500. In the TCR library protocol, unique molecular identifiers were attached to individual cDNA molecules to correct for PCR bias and sequencing error. Sequencing covered both TCR alpha and beta chains, and within each sample the abundances of alpha and beta sequences were tightly co-correlated. The authors' analysis ran thus. Decombinator V4 was used to perform V gene, J gene and CDR3 annotation of TCR sequences. Expanded TCRs were defined as changing significantly between any two time points under a Poisson model with p below 0.0001. TCR abundances were normalised to the total number of TCRs sequenced per sample and were expressed as counts per million. MAIT TCRs were defined by TRAV1-2 paired with TRAJ12, TRAJ20 or TRAJ33, and iNKT TCRs by TRAV10 paired with TRAJ18. A search of VDJdb, accessed on 1 November 2021, was run for TCRs annotated to CMV, EBV and SARS-CoV-2, with TCRs annotated for multiple antigens excluded. Through fastp at Q25 and MiXCR, TCRdb rebuilt clones from the public reads, retaining in-frame beta chains. Rows are combined by CDR3 protein, so each entry shows the most common genes and DNA. The authors' filters were not applied to this entry. The sample includes more than 50,000 distinct CDR3 sequences, with just under 15% observed a single time. The top ten clones comprise less than 12% of the sample.

Set within a cohort of healthcare workers in London, UK, this nested case-control study involved weekly PCR testing of nasopharyngeal swabs along with blood sampling. Healthcare workers were recruited during the week of the UK lockdown, between 23 and 31 March 2020, and followed weekly for up to roughly 15 weeks. The CDR1 and CDR2 encoded by the germline V gene are KGHSH and LQKENI. The trim is 0 bases for V and 6 bases for J, with a gap of 9 bases between the germline ends. The CDR3 contains 13 residues, cysteine and phenylalanine counted. Only the CDR3 DNA stays, 39 bases, in frame from base 1. The material was whole blood, obtained at baseline. The receptor chain draws on TRBV18 and TRBJ2-7; the D segment might be TRBD1 or TRBD2, since each matches 6 bases. The sequence came from an adult who was a healthcare worker with PCR-confirmed SARS-CoV-2 infection or an uninfected control (not recorded which). CDR3 protein: CASSPPGGLEQYF. The bases read TGTGCCAGCTCACCACCAGGGGGGCTCGAGCAGTACTTC.